Reported below is one T cell receptor beta chain. The data were taken from a study of OX40 agonist ivuxolimab in advanced cancers. Method: immunoSEQ multiplex PCR; TCRdb's copy keeps in-frame clones and lacks some. The profile shows 70,000 to 85,000 clones, approximately 86% of them singletons. With 0 bases removed from V and 2 bases from J, the gap between germline ends came to 8 bases. Germline-derived CDR1 and CDR2 are LNHNV and YYDKDF (reference sequence). This CDR3 has 15 amino acids. J is TRBJ1-3 and V is TRBV15; D call uncertain. The source material was CD4+ or CD8+ T cells sorted from blood, sampled in a trial of the OX40 agonist ivuxolimab. The receptor was derived from an adult with an advanced solid tumor such as melanoma, head and neck, liver or kidney cancer. The CDR3 region has the DNA TGTGCCACCAGCAGAGATCCAGGAGCTGGAAACACCATATATTTT. It translates to CATSRDPGAGNTIYF. Full variable domain (remainder filled in from reference TRBV15 and TRBJ1-3): DAMVIQNPRYQVTQFGKPVTLSCSQTLNHNVMYWYQQKSSQAPKLLFHYYDKDFNNEADTPDNFQSRRPNTSFCFLDIRSPGLGDTAMYLCATSRDPGAGNTIYFGEGSWLTVV.